Below are 22 T cell receptor beta chains sequenced from a single sample in a study of shared clonotypes between healthy human individuals. Naive CD8 isolation took CD45RO-negative cells positively selected for CCR7 and excluded terminally differentiated effector memory CD45RA+ cells. TCRdb's table, derived via immunoSEQ multiplex PCR, lists solely in-frame clones and lacks some. This sample carries 760,000 or so clones, around 96% of them seen once, and the ten largest clones take 0.2% to 0.25%. Sample: naive CD8+ T cells sorted from blood. The receptors here all came from a man aged 25 to 40 in good health.

The chain couples TRBV14 to TRBJ2-1, with D hard to call. CDR3 length: 16 residues. Looked up from germline, CDR1 is SGHDN and CDR2 is FVKESK. V lost 3 bases and J 2 bases, leaving 14 bases between the germline ends. For the CDR3, the DNA is TGTGCCAGCAGCCAGGCAGTGGCAGGCCCCTACAATGAGCAGTTCTTC. This codes for CASSQAVAGPYNEQFF.

This clone has a single count. This chain connects TRBV9 to TRBJ2-7; no definite D call. CDR3 length: 13 residues. Germline assignment: CDR1 SGDLS and CDR2 YYNGEE. Between the trimmed V and J ends, which lost 4 bases and 5 bases, there was a span of 13 bases. The CDR3 region is CASSSRTGNEQYF. Written as DNA, the CDR3 is TGTGCCAGCAGCTCCAGGACGGGCAACGAGCAGTACTTC.

Concerning this clone itself: The junction differs from germline at one of its ends, possibly a read error. The chain uses TRBV9 and TRBJ2-7; no clear D. Germline values: CDR1 SGDLS, CDR2 YYNGEE. CDR3 length: 11 amino acids. The CDR3 coding sequence is TGTGCCAGCAGCGGAAGTGGGCTAGTAAACTTC. Its translation: CASSGSGLVNF.

This clone was detected once. The chain couples TRBV9 to TRBJ2-1; D call uncertain. Looked up from germline, CDR1 is SGDLS and CDR2 is YYNGEE. The CDR3 consists of 14 residues. With 4 bases removed from V and 3 bases from J, the gap between germline ends came to 11 bases. The CDR3 region is CASSPGTDYNEQFF. As DNA, the CDR3 is TGTGCCAGCAGCCCCGGTACCGACTACAATGAGCAGTTCTTC.

This chain joins TRBV4-1 and TRBJ2-7, with TRBD1 matching 8 bases. CDR3 length: 14 amino acids. The germline gives CDR1 MGHRA, CDR2 YSYEKL. With V trimmed by 3 bases and J by 5 bases, 6 bases remained unmatched. CDR3 protein: CASSHDRGQDEQYF. The CDR3 region has the DNA TGCGCCAGCAGCCACGACAGGGGACAGGACGAGCAGTACTTC.

The CDR3 DNA is TGCGCCAGCAGCTTGGAGGGTTATTATTCAGATACGCAGTATTTT. As protein: CASSLEGYYSDTQYF. V is TRBV5-1 and J is TRBJ2-3; D is unclear. V was cut by 0 bases and J by 4 bases, with 12 bases left in between. Germline CDR1 is SGHRS and CDR2 is YFSETQ. There are 15 residues in the CDR3.

In this sample, this clone turned up a few times. This chain joins TRBV30 and TRBJ1-3; D unclear. The germline gives CDR1 GTSNPN, CDR2 SVGIG (reference sequence). The V end lost 8 bases, the J end lost 0 bases, and 11 bases lay between the germline ends. CDR3 size: 13 residues. The CDR3 bases are TGTGCCCGTCGGATGAACTCTGGAAACACCATATATTTT. This gives the protein CARRMNSGNTIYF. Full variable domain (rest looked up from reference TRBV30 and TRBJ1-3): SQTIHQWPATLVQPVGSPLSLECTVEGTSNPNLYWYRQAAGRGLQLLFYSVGIGQISSEVPQNLSASRPQDRQFILSSKKLLLSDSGFYLCARRMNSGNTIYFGEGSWLTVV.

The chain combines TRBV7-9 with TRBJ1-1; weak D call: TRBD1 (5 bases). Germline CDR1 SEHNR, CDR2 FQNEAQ (reference sequence). V was cut by 2 bases and J by 1 base, with 14 bases left in between. The CDR3 is 16 residues long. The CDR3 region is CASSLPAGRGNTEAFF. The CDR3 coding sequence is TGTGCCAGCAGCTTACCGGCGGGGCGGGGGAACACTGAAGCTTTCTTT. Looking up the rest from reference TRBV7-9 and TRBJ1-1 gives the full variable domain: DTGVSQNPRHKITKRGQNVTFRCDPISEHNRLYWYRQTLGQGPEFLTYFQNEAQLEKSRLLSDRFSAERPKGSFSTLEIQRTEQGDSAMYLCASSLPAGRGNTEAFFGQGTRLTVV.

This chain connects TRBV30 to TRBJ1-2, with 8 bases fitting TRBD1. The CDR3 covers 15 residues. CDR1 GTSNPN and CDR2 SVGIG come from the germline V gene (reference sequence). V shed 3 bases, J shed 14 bases, and the junction held 20 bases outside the gene matches. The CDR3, as DNA: TGTGCCTGGAGCGCGACAAGGGGGATGACAGGGGAGGGAACCTTC. It specifies CAWSATRGMTGEGTF.

The chain joins TRBV30 to TRBJ2-1, with D perhaps TRBD1 or TRBD2 (5 bases each). This CDR3 comprises 14 residues. The germline gives CDR1 GTSNPN, CDR2 SVGIG (reference sequence). The V gene lost 3 bases and the J gene lost 5 bases, with 14 bases spanning the gap. The CDR3 sequence is CAWRGDVHHNEQFF. The CDR3, as DNA: TGTGCCTGGAGGGGGGACGTTCACCACAATGAGCAGTTCTTC.

V and J are TRBV27 and TRBJ2-7; TRBD1 matches at 9 bases. The CDR3 is 14 amino acids. Germline CDR1 reads MNHEY; CDR2 reads SMNVEV (reference sequence). V lost 4 bases to trimming and J lost 5 bases; unmatched junction nucleotides: 6. DNA for the CDR3: TGTGCCAGCAGTTATAACACAGGGGGCGACGAGCAGTACTTC. It encodes CASSYNTGGDEQYF.

This clone was picked up one time. Other DNA sequences in this specimen translate into the identical CDR3. This chain uses TRBV28 with TRBJ1-1, with 8 positions matching TRBD1. Germline assignment: CDR1 MDHEN and CDR2 SYDVKM. With 6 bases clipped from V and 5 bases from J, the junction kept 8 bases outside the gene matches. The CDR3 covers 14 residues. DNA for the CDR3: TGTGCCAGCAGCAGCGGACAGGGACCAACTGAAGCTTTCTTT. Translation: CASSSGQGPTEAFF. Full variable domain (missing parts from reference TRBV28 and TRBJ1-1): DVKVTQSSRYLVKRTGEKVFLECVQDMDHENMFWYRQDPGLGLRLIYFSYDVKMKEKGDIPEGYSVSREKKERFSLILESASTNQTSMYLCASSSGQGPTEAFFGQGTRLTVV.

This clone was seen a single time. This chain's CDR3 is CASSLDSGGDEQFF. CDR3 nucleotides: TGTGCCAGCAGCTTAGATAGCGGGGGCGATGAGCAGTTCTTC. V usage is TRBV7-2 and J usage is TRBJ2-1; 9 bases match TRBD2. This CDR3 is built from 14 residues. The trim removed 1 base at V and 8 bases at J, leaving 3 bases unmatched. Germline loops: CDR1 SGHTA, CDR2 FQGNSA.

The chain employs TRBV27 and TRBJ2-1; 8 nucleotides agree with TRBD1. The germline gives CDR1 MNHEY, CDR2 SMNVEV (reference sequence). This CDR3 has 14 residues. With 5 bases clipped from V and 4 bases from J, the junction kept 4 bases outside the gene matches. For the CDR3, the DNA is TGTGCCAGCAGTGGGGACAGGTTATACAATGAGCAGTTCTTC. It encodes CASSGDRLYNEQFF.

This clone was recorded a few times. The chain is built from TRBV11-1 and TRBJ2-3; 12 bases map to TRBD2. J gave up 2 bases and V 5 bases, and 8 bases lay outside the gene matches. CDR3 size: 17 residues. The germline V gene encodes CDR1 SGHAT and CDR2 FQDESV (reference sequence). CDR3 sequence: CASSPRTSGTDTDTQYF. The DNA for the CDR3 is TGTGCCAGCAGCCCCCGGACTAGCGGGACCGACACAGATACGCAGTATTTT.

The chain joins TRBV5-6 to TRBJ2-7; D is undetermined. V shed 1 base and J shed 6 bases, with 8 bases lying between them. Germline lookup yields CDR1 SGHDT and CDR2 YYEEEE. CDR3 length equals 12 residues. CDR3 sequence: CASSLQSSEQYF. The CDR3 region has the DNA TGTGCCAGCAGCTTGCAATCTTCCGAGCAGTACTTC.

This rearrangement joins TRBV29-1 to TRBJ2-1, with 7 bases fitting TRBD2. Germline CDR1 SQVTM, CDR2 ANQGSEA. The CDR3 contains 12 residues. The V gene end was trimmed by 5 bases and the J gene end by 10 bases; junction bases not matched to a gene: 8. In DNA, the CDR3 is TGCAGCGTTTTGGCGGCGGGAGCCGAGCAGTTCTTC. It is translated as CSVLAAGAEQFF.

This chain uses TRBV4-3 with TRBJ1-2; no reliable D call. This CDR3 region has 14 residues. The germline V gene encodes CDR1 LGHNA and CDR2 YSLEER. V was cut by 1 base and J by 4 bases, with 10 bases left in between. CDR3 nucleotide sequence: TGCGCCAGCAGCCAAGCACTCAGCTCCTATGGCTACACCTTC. Translation: CASSQALSSYGYTF.

J is TRBJ2-7 and V is TRBV4-1; 9 bases map to TRBD1. V gave up 0 bases and J gave up 3 bases; unmatched junction bases: 6. This CDR3 has 16 amino acids. Germline CDR1 and CDR2: MGHRA and YSYEKL. The CDR3 sequence: CASSQDGTGPVYEQYF. DNA of the CDR3: TGCGCCAGCAGCCAAGACGGGACAGGGCCCGTCTACGAGCAGTACTTC.

The V and J genes are TRBV5-5 and TRBJ2-7; possible D gene TRBD1, 6 bases. The germline gives CDR1 SGHKS, CDR2 YYEKEE (reference sequence). The CDR3 sequence is 15 residues long. With 2 bases removed from V and 3 bases from J, the gap between germline ends came to 15 bases. The CDR3, as DNA: TGTGCCAGCAGCTTACTAGATGGGACATACTACGAGCAGTACTTC. It yields the protein CASSLLDGTYYEQYF.

This clone was seen once. V gene TRBV6-5 combines with J gene TRBJ1-1; TRBD1 agrees at 9 bases. There are 14 residues in the CDR3. With V trimmed by 6 bases and J by 4 bases, 6 bases remained unmatched. Germline-derived CDR1 and CDR2 are MNHEY and SVGAGI. The CDR3 DNA reads TGTGCCAGCAGCCAGACGGGACAGGGCACTGAAGCTTTCTTT. Protein: CASSQTGQGTEAFF.

The chain carries TRBV18 and TRBJ1-3; 10 bases align to TRBD1. Trimming at V came to 3 bases and at J to 0 bases, leaving 8 bases not matched to a gene. The CDR3 consists of 18 residues. Germline V gives CDR1 KGHSH, CDR2 LQKENI. The CDR3 DNA sequence: TGTGCCAGCTCACCCCAGGGGACAGGGGCGACCTCTGGAAACACCATATATTTT. Protein product: CASSPQGTGATSGNTIYF.